A selection of T cell receptor beta chains follows, all from one sample in a study of CD8 T cells in Susac syndrome. Via MiXCR, TCRdb re-called the immunoSEQ multiplex PCR reads, giving one row per CDR3 protein. Here the sample spans roughly 200,000 distinct CDR3 sequences, approximately 96% being singletons. Sequenced material: CD4+ T cells from PBMCs. Receptor source: a human donor with multiple sclerosis. CDR3s include the opening cysteine and the closing phenylalanine or tryptophan. Each record gives: V gene, clone size, D gene, J gene, CDR3 protein, CDR3 DNA. The D gene is left open where the match is weak. For some rows the clone size is stated as once, few or many, or as a class when expanded; others skip it.

TRBV11-1,-,-,TRBJ2-5,CASSLWADQETQYF,TGTGCCAGCAGCTTATGGGCAGACCAAGAGACCCAGTACTTC
TRBV7-3,-,TRBD2,TRBJ2-7,CASSVAGGPYEQYF,TGTGCCAGCAGCGTAGCGGGGGGGCCCTACGAGCAGTACTTC
TRBV30,-,-,TRBJ2-2,CAWNRGLASGELFF,TGTGCCTGGAACCGGGGCCTAGCTTCTGGGGAGCTGTTTTTT
TRBV30,-,-,TRBJ1-3,CAWSQLGNHDGNTIYF,TGTGCCTGGAGTCAACTCGGGAATCACGATGGAAACACCATATATTTT
TRBV30,-,-,TRBJ1-5,CAWGGNRNQPQHF,TGTGCCTGGGGAGGTAACAGGAATCAGCCCCAGCATTTT
TRBV29-1,-,-,TRBJ2-1,CSAVEQVYNEQFF,TGCAGCGCTGTGGAACAGGTTTACAATGAGCAGTTCTTC
TRBV6-2/TRBV6-3,-,TRBD2,TRBJ2-1,CASSYRSAGEQFF,TGTGCCAGCAGTTACAGGTCAGCGGGGGAGCAGTTCTTC
TRBV20-1,once,-,TRBJ2-4,CSASGSLLAKNIQYF,TGCAGTGCTAGTGGTAGCCTCTTAGCCAAAAACATTCAGTACTTC
TRBV9,-,-,TRBJ1-2,CASSVAINYGYTF,TGTGCCAGCAGCGTAGCCATTAACTATGGCTACACCTTC
TRBV20-1,-,-,TRBJ2-1,CSARDFKPGDNEQFF,TGCAGTGCTAGAGATTTCAAGCCGGGGGACAATGAGCAGTTCTTC
TRBV14,once,-,TRBJ2-3,CASSQDFRTDTQYF,TGTGCCAGCAGCCAAGATTTCCGCACAGATACGCAGTATTTT
TRBV20-1,-,TRBD1,TRBJ1-5,CSATSWVGQGSAESDQPQHF,TGCAGTGCGACTTCTTGGGTGGGACAGGGATCAGCCGAATCGGATCAGCCCCAGCATTTT
TRBV13,-,-,TRBJ2-2,CASSPLIGELFF,TGTGCCAGCAGCCCTCTCATAGGGGAGCTGTTTTTT
TRBV11-2,-,TRBD2,TRBJ2-7,CASSPLAGAYEQYF,TGTGCCAGCAGCCCTCTAGCGGGGGCCTACGAGCAGTACTTC
TRBV5-1,once,TRBD1,TRBJ2-7,CASSLRTGPYEQYF,TGCGCCAGCAGCTTGCGGACAGGACCCTACGAGCAGTACTTC
TRBV10-3,-,-,TRBJ2-7,CAISEQAGTYEQYF,TGTGCCATCAGTGAACAGGCAGGGACCTACGAGCAGTACTTC
TRBV25-1,-,-,TRBJ1-2,CASSDPNYGYTF,TGTGCCAGCAGTGATCCTAACTATGGCTACACCTTC
TRBV29-1,-,TRBD2,TRBJ2-5,CSIIQRGQETQYF,TGCAGTATTATCCAGCGGGGGCAAGAGACCCAGTACTTC
TRBV24-1,-,-,TRBJ2-1,CATSDADTRSYNEQFF,TGTGCCACCAGTGATGCCGACACGCGCTCCTACAATGAGCAGTTCTTC
TRBV7-2,-,-,TRBJ2-3,CASSPRGFSTDTQYF,TGTGCCAGCAGCCCCAGGGGTTTCAGCACAGATACGCAGTATTTT
TRBV18,-,TRBD1,TRBJ1-5,CASSPSGGNQPQHF,TGTGCCAGCTCACCCTCAGGGGGGAATCAGCCCCAGCATTTT
TRBV15,-,-,TRBJ2-3,CATSRDQSTDTQYF,TGTGCCACCAGCAGAGATCAAAGCACAGATACGCAGTATTTT
TRBV15,-,-,TRBJ1-6,CATSAPYRTLYNSPLHF,TGTGCCACCAGCGCCCCGTACAGGACCCTTTATAATTCACCCCTCCACTTT
TRBV12-5,-,-,TRBJ2-7,CASGPTSYEQYF,TGTGCTAGTGGTCCCACCTCCTACGAGCAGTACTTC
TRBV11-2,once,-,TRBJ1-1,CASSLAGAEAFF,TGTGCCAGCAGCTTAGCAGGTGCTGAAGCTTTCTTT
TRBV15,-,-,TRBJ2-5,CATSRDYRAGETQYF,TGTGCCACCAGCAGAGATTACAGGGCGGGAGAGACCCAGTACTTC
TRBV7-9,-,-,TRBJ1-1,CASRGLNTEAFF,TGTGCCAGCAGGGGATTGAACACTGAAGCTTTCTTT
TRBV20-1,-,TRBD2,TRBJ2-7,CSVVSSGGYEQYF,TGCAGTGTCGTTTCGAGCGGGGGCTACGAGCAGTACTTC
TRBV30,-,-,TRBJ1-2,CAWRDRLDYGYTF,TGTGCCTGGCGAGACAGGTTAGACTATGGCTACACCTTC
TRBV15,-,-,TRBJ1-4,CATSQQKNNEKLFF,TGTGCCACCAGCCAACAGAAGAACAATGAAAAACTGTTTTTT
TRBV5-6,-,-,TRBJ1-5,CASSPKAHQPQHF,TGTGCCAGCAGCCCGAAGGCGCATCAGCCCCAGCATTTT
TRBV3-1,-,TRBD1,TRBJ1-4,CASSQLDRDEKLFF,TGTGCCAGCAGCCAACTCGACAGGGATGAAAAACTGTTTTTT
TRBV27,-,TRBD1,TRBJ2-5,CASSARQGIETQYF,TGTGCCAGCAGCGCTAGACAGGGGATAGAGACCCAGTACTTC
TRBV5-1,-,-,TRBJ1-5,CASSLGTPGQPQHF,TGCGCCAGCAGCTTGGGGACGCCTGGTCAGCCCCAGCATTTT
TRBV30,-,TRBD1,TRBJ1-2,CAWSVQDRTNYGYTF,TGTGCCTGGAGTGTACAGGACAGGACAAACTATGGCTACACCTTC
TRBV5-1,-,TRBD2,TRBJ2-3,CASSLRGLAGTDTQYF,TGCGCCAGCAGCTTGCGGGGACTAGCGGGCACAGATACGCAGTATTTT
TRBV20-1,-,-,TRBJ2-3,CSAIPNGLTDTQYF,TGCAGTGCTATCCCCAACGGGCTCACAGATACGCAGTATTTT
TRBV27,-,TRBD1,TRBJ2-6,CASRRDRGTGANVLTF,TGTGCCAGCAGACGGGACAGGGGGACTGGGGCCAACGTCCTGACTTTC
TRBV12-3/TRBV12-4,-,-,TRBJ1-5,CASSLRGEGGNQPQHF,TGTGCCAGCAGTTTAAGAGGGGAGGGTGGCAATCAGCCCCAGCATTTT
TRBV12-3/TRBV12-4,-,-,TRBJ1-1,CASSLGPSTNTEAFF,TGTGCCAGCAGTTTAGGTCCTAGCACGAACACTGAAGCTTTCTTT
TRBV3-1,-,-,TRBJ2-7,CASSLFGGRGTYEQYF,TGTGCCAGCAGCCTCTTCGGTGGCAGGGGAACCTACGAGCAGTACTTC
TRBV20-1,-,-,TRBJ2-3,CSARDTDTQYF,TGCAGTGCTAGAGACACAGATACGCAGTATTTT
TRBV3-1,-,-,TRBJ1-5,CASSQAGGSQPQHF,TGTGCCAGCAGCCAAGCGGGTGGCAGTCAGCCCCAGCATTTT
TRBV9,-,TRBD1,TRBJ1-2,CASSAHRGDYGYTF,TGTGCCAGCAGCGCCCACAGGGGGGACTATGGCTACACCTTC
TRBV29-1,-,-,TRBJ1-2,CSVDDSNYGYTF,TGCAGCGTTGACGACTCAAACTATGGCTACACCTTC
TRBV2,-,-,TRBJ2-7,CASSDTGQQYF,TGTGCCAGCAGTGATACAGGGCAGCAGTACTTC
TRBV16,-,-,TRBJ2-5,CASSQGGGRIETQYF,TGTGCCAGCAGCCAAGGAGGGGGGCGAATCGAGACCCAGTACTTC
TRBV15,-,-,TRBJ1-2,CATSGRVAQRAGYTF,TGTGCCACCAGCGGACGGGTGGCCCAACGAGCTGGCTACACCTTC
TRBV5-6,-,-,TRBJ2-5,CASSLFGDQETQYF,TGTGCCAGCAGCTTGTTCGGGGACCAAGAGACCCAGTACTTC
TRBV30,-,TRBD1,TRBJ1-5,CAWAGGPSNQPQHF,TGTGCCTGGGCAGGGGGACCTAGCAATCAGCCCCAGCATTTT
TRBV15,once,TRBD1,TRBJ1-2,CATSTDRGGYTF,TGTGCCACCAGCACCGACAGGGGTGGCTACACCTTC
TRBV5-1,-,TRBD1,TRBJ2-3,CASSPADRVGTDTQYF,TGCGCCAGCAGCCCCGCAGACAGGGTAGGCACAGATACGCAGTATTTT
TRBV7-3,-,-,TRBJ1-1,CASSPGQIEAFF,TGTGCCAGCAGCCCCGGACAAATTGAAGCTTTCTTT
TRBV2,-,TRBD1,TRBJ2-7,CASSEETGVIYEQYF,TGTGCCAGCAGTGAAGAAACAGGGGTTATATACGAGCAGTACTTC
TRBV24-1,-,-,TRBJ2-5,CATGTDLGTQYF,TGTGCCACCGGTACGGACCTAGGGACCCAGTACTTC
TRBV25-1,-,-,TRBJ1-4,CASSESGVVGGEKLFF,TGTGCCAGCAGTGAATCCGGGGTAGTCGGTGGTGAAAAACTGTTTTTT
TRBV29-1,-,-,TRBJ2-3,CSVDARERDTQYF,TGCAGCGTTGATGCCAGGGAGAGGGATACGCAGTATTTT
TRBV9,-,-,TRBJ1-6,CASSVKLGGNSPLHF,TGTGCCAGCAGCGTCAAGCTCGGGGGGAATTCACCCCTCCACTTT
TRBV30,-,TRBD1,TRBJ1-2,CAWDRAYPNYGYTF,TGTGCCTGGGACAGGGCCTATCCAAACTATGGCTACACCTTC